The sample holds many counts of the clone carrying this TCR beta chain. RNA transcripts served as the template for amplifying TCR beta CDR3 regions. The HTBI primer set served for first-round RT-PCR of the TCR CDR3. MiXCR, run by TCRdb on the multiplex PCR reads, gives a single entry per CDR3 protein. Found here are around 620,000 distinct CDR3 sequences, approximately 15% of them singletons; the top ten hold about 7%. The data stem from a study of T cells in Graves' hyperthyroidism and ophthalmopathy. Each person with ophthalmopathy scored at least 3 on the Clinical Activity Score, reached NOSPECS grade 4 or higher, and had been ill under 3 months. The diagnostic basis comprised clinical symptoms, serum thyroxine and TRAb, thyroid ultrasound and orbital computed tomography. V was trimmed by 7 bases and J by 1 base, leaving 24 bases between them. CDR1 MNHNS and CDR2 SASEGT come from the germline V gene. The length of the CDR3 is 18 residues.

The chain joins TRBV6-1 to TRBJ2-3; perhaps TRBD1 as D (7 bases). This TCR was recovered from a woman under 30 with Graves' ophthalmopathy. Sequenced sample: blood. The CDR3 nucleotides are TGTGCCAGCACCAGCTTAAGGAGGGGGCGGTGGGGCACAGATACGCAGTATTTT. It codes for CASTSLRRGRWGTDTQYF.